The clone carrying this T cell receptor (beta chain) was seen a handful of times. The antigen is unknown. This specimen comes from a study of T cell responses to AZD1222 COVID-19 vaccine. Study conclusions and caveats: At 160-218 and 743-854, vaccine-associated CD4 TCRs were dominant, and they spanned spike. Targeting of unmutated variant regions was reportedly seen in nearly half of spike-specific TCRs. At baseline, just 5 or 6 AZD1222 recipients tested seropositive.

Using immunoSEQ multiplex PCR, the repertoire was profiled, and TCRdb retains in-frame clones only, with some absent. The repertoire holds fewer than 150,000 clones, roughly 87% seen once, with more than 5.5% in the top ten. V was cut by 2 bases and J by 2 bases, with 9 bases left in between. This CDR3 contains 14 residues. Germline V CDR1 and CDR2: MNHNS, SASEGT. Second-dose intervals of approximately 4 or approximately 12 weeks were pooled. The sample consisted of peripheral blood, taken 28 days after the second AZD1222 dose. This receptor was obtained from an adult who received the AZD1222 COVID-19 vaccine. V usage is TRBV6-1 and J usage is TRBJ2-5; D remains ambiguous. The CDR3 is CASSENWQQETQYF. The CDR3 region has the DNA TGTGCCAGCAGTGAAAATTGGCAGCAAGAGACCCAGTACTTC.